The 27 T cell receptor beta chains listed next were all sequenced from one sample in a study of CD4 and CD8 cells across lung adenocarcinoma regions. TCRdb ran MiXCR on the PCR reads and lists one entry per CDR3 protein. This table holds around 3,300 distinct CDR3 sequences, 64% found once. Sequencing was performed on CD4+ T cells from the margin of a lung tumor. Receptors were obtained from a female donor with lung adenocarcinoma. The CD4 and CD8 labels of this study may be unreliable.

The count of this clonotype is one. The V call is TRBV6-1, the J call TRBJ2-2, with D unresolved. Looked up from germline, CDR1 is MNHNS and CDR2 is SASEGT. The CDR3 extends over 14 amino acids. Trimming took 8 bases from V and 6 from J, leaving 16 bases between them. This chain's CDR3 is CASDRPPTPGELFF. Here the CDR3 DNA reads TGTGCCAGCGACCGGCCGCCAACCCCCGGGGAGCTGTTTTTT.

This clonotype occurred a few times. The rearrangement uses TRBV6-1 and TRBJ2-4, with D tentatively TRBD1 (6 bases). V was trimmed by 5 bases and J by 0 bases, leaving 14 bases between them. The CDR3 has 16 residues. From germline, CDR1 is MNHNS and CDR2 SASEGT. The CDR3 coding sequence is TGTGCCAGCAGTACAGGGAAACCACTAGCCAAAAACATTCAGTACTTC. Encoded protein: CASSTGKPLAKNIQYF.

The chain has TRBV6-1 and TRBJ1-2; 10 positions match TRBD1. The junction had 5 bases not matched to a gene; V was cut back by 2 bases and J by 5 bases. Per the germline V gene, CDR1 is MNHNS and CDR2 is SASEGT. This CDR3 is 15 amino acids long. Here the CDR3 DNA reads TGTGCCAGCAGTGAACGACAGGGGGCGCGATATGGCTACACCTTC. Translation: CASSERQGARYGYTF.

This clonotype was seen just once. The chain is built from TRBV6-5 and TRBJ2-3, with 8 bases matching TRBD2. With the DNA end fitting TRBJ2-5 better, the J assignment may be wrong. Per the germline V gene, CDR1 is MNHEY and CDR2 is SVGAGI. The CDR3 loop spans 16 amino acids. In DNA form, the CDR3 reads TGTGCCAGCAGTTACTGGGGTAGCGGGATTCAAGAGACCCAGTACTTC. Amino acids: CASSYWGSGIQETQYF.

The count of this clonotype is one. In DNA, the CDR3 is TGTGCCAGCAGCTTAAACAGCTTTTACGAGCAGTACTTC. Its protein is CASSLNSFYEQYF. The V call is TRBV7-8, the J call TRBJ2-1; D gene ambiguous. The better agreement between TRBJ2-7 and the DNA end casts doubt on the J call. The CDR3 spans 13 residues. Per germline, CDR1 SGHVS and CDR2 FQNEAQ.

The CDR3 coding sequence is TGTGCCAGCAGCGGGGGGTACCAGCGGAGGTGGGATGAGCAGTTCTTC. It is translated as CASSGGYQRRWDEQFF. The V call is TRBV6-1, the J call TRBJ2-1; 7 bases map to TRBD2. The CDR3 length is 16 residues. Germline V gene lookup returns CDR1 MNHNS and CDR2 SASEGT. V lost 6 bases, J lost 8 bases, and 16 bases stayed unmatched.

The chain couples TRBV6-2 or TRBV6-3 to TRBJ2-5; no reliable D call. The end of the DNA aligns better with TRBJ2-7, so the J call may be wrong. Germline CDR1 reads MNHEY; CDR2 reads SVGEGT. This CDR3 has 12 residues. The CDR3 DNA reads TGTGCCAGCAGTCCCCTTAGCTTCGAGCAGTACTTC. It codes for CASSPLSFEQYF.

V and J are TRBV7-2 and TRBJ2-5; the match to TRBD1 covers 11 bases. This CDR3 region has 13 residues. Unmatched junction bases numbered 6, after V lost 4 bases and J lost 11 bases. Germline-derived CDR1 and CDR2 are SGHTA and FQGNSA. CDR3 protein: CASSWDRGNEQYF. CDR3 DNA sequence: TGTGCCAGCAGCTGGGACAGGGGGAATGAGCAGTACTTC.

This clonotype was seen only a few times. This chain uses TRBV6-5 with TRBJ2-1; possibly TRBD1 or TRBD2 for D (5 bases each). The CDR3 is 15 amino acids. CDR1 is MNHEY and CDR2 is SVGAGI in the germline V gene. Trimming pared 1 base from V and 5 bases from J, leaving 12 bases between. In nucleotides, the CDR3 is TGTGCCAGCAGTTACTTGCCCGGGACGAACAATGAGCAGTTCTTC. Residues: CASSYLPGTNNEQFF.

This clonotype was counted between two and nine times. The rearrangement uses TRBV11-1 and TRBJ2-1; a weak D match, TRBD2 (6 bases). Germline CDR1 SGHAT, CDR2 FQDESV (reference sequence). This CDR3 has 16 residues. The ends were cut back, 6 bases at V and 7 bases at J, with 22 bases in the middle. The CDR3 region has the DNA TGTGCCAGCAGTCCCCAGTGGGGGGTGCGGGAAAATGAGCAGTTCTTC. Translated, it gives CASSPQWGVRENEQFF.

Sample share makes this clonotype large. The rearrangement joins TRBV7-2 to TRBJ2-5, with TRBD1 as a possible D gene (6 bases). Trimming removed 0 bases at V and 5 bases at J, with 13 bases between. The CDR3 runs to 15 residues. Per germline, CDR1 SGHTA and CDR2 FQGNSA. The CDR3 sequence: CASSLAGANGETQYF. The CDR3 nucleotides read TGTGCCAGCAGCTTAGCGGGGGCTAATGGGGAGACCCAGTACTTC.

The table lists this clonotype with a few counts. The chain employs TRBV6-1 and TRBJ2-1; perhaps TRBD2 as D (6 bases). The CDR3 is 15 amino acids. V gave up 8 bases and J gave up 10 bases, with 24 bases separating them. Germline loops: CDR1 MNHNS, CDR2 SASEGT. The CDR3 coding sequence is TGTGCCAGCCAAAGGGACTCCGAGGGCGCCTACGAGCAGTTCTTC. Amino acids: CASQRDSEGAYEQFF.

This clonotype appeared a few times. The CDR3 nucleotides read TGTGCCAGCAGTGAAGACCTTAAGACCCAAAGGTGCGAGCAGTACTTC. Its translation is CASSEDLKTQRCEQYF. The gene calls are TRBV6-1 and TRBJ2-7; no reliable D call. The CDR3 totals 16 residues. Looked up from germline, CDR1 is MNHNS and CDR2 is SASEGT. The ends were cut back, 1 base at V and 6 bases at J, with 19 bases in the middle.

This rearrangement joins TRBV6-5 to TRBJ1-2, with D possibly TRBD1 on 5 matching bases. V dropped 4 bases and J dropped 3 bases, with 9 bases sitting between them. Germline lookup yields CDR1 MNHEY and CDR2 SVGAGI. This CDR3 is built from 13 residues. The CDR3: CASSSGPDYGYTF. CDR3 DNA sequence: TGTGCCAGCAGTTCGGGGCCTGACTATGGCTACACCTTC.

The chain uses TRBV6-5 and TRBJ2-2; D is possibly TRBD1 (6 bases). V lost 2 bases, J lost 0 bases, and 16 bases lay in between. Germline V lookup: CDR1 MNHEY, CDR2 SVGAGI. The CDR3 consists of 18 residues. CDR3 residues: CASSYIQGTVANTGELFF. The CDR3 coding sequence is TGTGCCAGCAGTTACATACAGGGCACGGTGGCGAACACCGGGGAGCTGTTTTTT.

The rearrangement joins TRBV6-1 to TRBJ2-7; D gene unclear. This CDR3 has 14 amino acids. Trimming removed 1 base at V and 3 bases at J, with 10 bases between. Germline V gives CDR1 MNHNS, CDR2 SASEGT. CDR3 nucleotide sequence: TGTGCCAGCAGTGAAGGACCTTGGGGCTACGAGCAGTACTTC. Protein sequence: CASSEGPWGYEQYF.

The chain carries TRBV6-1 and TRBJ2-1, with D possibly matching TRBD2 (6 bases). The germline gives CDR1 MNHNS, CDR2 SASEGT. V lost 7 bases, J lost 2 bases, and 15 bases lay in between. The CDR3 length is 15 residues. CDR3 bases: TGTGCCAGCACCCCCCCGGGGGAGGCCTACAATGAGCAGTTCTTC. Protein sequence: CASTPPGEAYNEQFF.

This clonotype was observed once. The chain uses TRBV6-1 and TRBJ2-1, with 11 bases identical to TRBD2. The end of the DNA is better explained by TRBJ2-5, so the J call may be wrong. The CDR3 covers 19 residues. Germline values: CDR1 MNHNS, CDR2 SASEGT. CDR3 sequence: CASSEEVAGGPSTGETQYF. The CDR3 DNA is TGTGCCAGCAGTGAAGAGGTAGCGGGAGGGCCCTCGACGGGAGAGACCCAGTACTTC.

By share, this clonotype ranks as large. The chain is built from TRBV6-4 and TRBJ2-1; D remains ambiguous. There are 14 residues in the CDR3. Per the germline V gene, CDR1 is MRHNA and CDR2 is SNTAGT. V lost 0 bases, J lost 9 bases, and 12 bases lay in between. The CDR3 nucleotides read TGTGCCAGCAGTGACTCGTACGGATTATCTGAGCAGTTCTTC. Its translation is CASSDSYGLSEQFF.

This clonotype has just one count. The chain uses TRBV6-1 and TRBJ1-6; the match to TRBD1 covers 9 bases. This CDR3 spans 16 amino acids. Trimming cost V 6 bases and J 0 bases; bases outside gene matches: 3. Germline V gene sequence: CDR1 MNHNS, CDR2 SASEGT. CDR3 loop: CASRRQGVSYNSPLHF. The DNA for the CDR3 is TGTGCCAGCAGGCGACAGGGGGTCTCCTATAATTCACCCCTCCACTTT.

This rearrangement joins TRBV7-2 to TRBJ2-1, with D possibly TRBD1 on 6 matching bases. The DNA end favors TRBJ2-7, so the J call may be wrong. The CDR3 has 16 amino acids. The germline V gene encodes CDR1 SGHTA and CDR2 FQGNSA. The CDR3 nucleotides read TGTGCCAGCAGCTCTCCCGCCACAGGGATCCTCTACGAGCAGTACTTC. Translating gives CASSSPATGILYEQYF.

Remarks on this clonotype: Relative to the germline gene, one junction end is altered; a read error may explain this. This chain connects TRBV7-7 to TRBJ2-5; D remains unclear. Germline values: CDR1 SSHAT, CDR2 FNYEAQ (reference sequence). CDR3 length: 16 residues. The CDR3 sequence: CASSLGFSRIQETQYF. As DNA, the CDR3 is TGTGCTAGCAGCTTAGGGTTTAGCAGAATCCAAGAGACCCAGTACTTC. The whole variable domain, filled in from reference TRBV7-7 and TRBJ2-5, reads GAGVSQSPRYKVTKRGQDVTLRCDPISSHATLYWYQQALGQGPEFLTYFNYEAQPDKSGLPSDRFSAERPEGSISTLTIQRTEQRDSAMYRCASSLGFSRIQETQYFGPGTRLLVL.

The chain combines TRBV6-1 with TRBJ2-2; 7 bases are a match to TRBD1. CDR1 and CDR2 from the germline V gene are MNHNS and SASEGT. The CDR3 runs 15 residues. J gave up 0 bases and V 6 bases, and 4 bases lay outside the gene matches. CDR3 loop: CASRAGTANTGELFF. The DNA of the CDR3 is TGTGCCAGCAGGGCCGGGACAGCGAACACCGGGGAGCTGTTTTTT.

CDR3 in DNA: TGTGCCAGCAGTTTAAAGCGGGCAGGAGAGCAGTACTTC. As protein: CASSLKRAGEQYF. The chain has TRBV27 and TRBJ2-1; tentatively, D is TRBD2 (6 bases). With the DNA end fitting TRBJ2-7 better, the J assignment may be wrong. The CDR3 is made up of 13 amino acids. The germline CDR1 and CDR2 sequences are MNHEY and SMNVEV (reference sequence).

The chain employs TRBV24-1 and TRBJ2-3; 11 bases are a match to TRBD2. The CDR3 contains 19 residues. J was trimmed by 0 bases and V by 4 bases; bases with no gene match: 11. Germline-derived CDR1 and CDR2 are KGHDR and SFDVKD. The CDR3 region is CATSDPLWSSGGSTDTQYF. In DNA, the CDR3 is TGTGCCACCAGTGACCCCCTTTGGTCTAGCGGGGGGAGCACAGATACGCAGTATTTT.

The chain has TRBV6-5 and TRBJ2-3, with 12 bases that match TRBD2. The CDR3 extends over 16 amino acids. Looked up from germline, CDR1 is MNHEY and CDR2 is SVGAGI. V dropped 4 bases and J dropped 3; count of bases not matched to a gene: 5. The CDR3 sequence: CASSSIGTSGTDTQYF. The CDR3 DNA reads TGTGCCAGCAGTTCCATCGGGACTAGCGGGACAGATACGCAGTATTTT.

This chain joins TRBV6-1 and TRBJ2-7, with D perhaps matching TRBD1 (6 bases). Trimming removed 6 bases from V and 7 bases from J, with 22 bases in between. The CDR3 runs to 15 residues. The germline V gene encodes CDR1 MNHNS and CDR2 SASEGT. The CDR3 loop is CASRGTGNLRGEQYF. DNA for the CDR3: TGTGCCAGCAGGGGAACAGGGAATTTAAGGGGGGAGCAGTACTTC.